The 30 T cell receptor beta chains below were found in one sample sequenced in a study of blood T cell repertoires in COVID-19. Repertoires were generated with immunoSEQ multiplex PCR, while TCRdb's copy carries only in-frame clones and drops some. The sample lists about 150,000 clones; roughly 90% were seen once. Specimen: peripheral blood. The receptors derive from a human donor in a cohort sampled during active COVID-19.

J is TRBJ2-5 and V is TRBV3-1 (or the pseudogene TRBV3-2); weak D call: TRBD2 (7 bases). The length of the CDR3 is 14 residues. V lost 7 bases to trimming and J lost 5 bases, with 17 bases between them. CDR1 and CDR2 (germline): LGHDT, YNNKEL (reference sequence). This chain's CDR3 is CASTWEGVRETQYF. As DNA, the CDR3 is TGTGCCAGCACCTGGGAGGGGGTCAGGGAGACCCAGTACTTC.

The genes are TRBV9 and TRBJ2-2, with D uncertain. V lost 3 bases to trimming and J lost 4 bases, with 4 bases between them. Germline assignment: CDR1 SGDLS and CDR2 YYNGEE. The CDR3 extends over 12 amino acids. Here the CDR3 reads CASSGSTGELFF. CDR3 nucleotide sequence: TGTGCCAGCAGCGGGAGCACCGGGGAGCTGTTTTTT.

This CDR3 reads CASSSLGGAPSYEQYF. The CDR3 DNA reads as TGTGCCAGCAGCTCTCTTGGGGGCGCCCCCTCCTACGAGCAGTACTTC. V usage is TRBV7-2 and J usage is TRBJ2-7; perhaps TRBD1 as D (6 bases). The germline CDR1 and CDR2 sequences are SGHTA and FQGNSA. The CDR3 sequence is 16 residues long. V was trimmed by 4 bases and J by 0 bases, leaving 16 bases between them.

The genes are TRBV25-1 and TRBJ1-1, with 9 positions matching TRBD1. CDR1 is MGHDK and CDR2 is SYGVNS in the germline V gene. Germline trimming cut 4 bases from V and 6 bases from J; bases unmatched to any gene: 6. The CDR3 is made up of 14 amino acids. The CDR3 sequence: CASSGTGVVAEAFF. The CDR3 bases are TGTGCCAGCAGTGGGACAGGGGTTGTAGCTGAAGCTTTCTTT.

This CDR3 reads CAWRGPGGNQPQHF. As DNA, the CDR3 is TGTGCCTGGAGGGGGCCTGGGGGCAATCAGCCCCAGCATTTT. This chain joins TRBV30 and TRBJ1-5, with a tentative D call TRBD1 (5 bases). Germline CDR1 reads GTSNPN; CDR2 reads SVGIG (reference sequence). V was pared by 3 bases and J by 2 bases, with 11 bases between. The CDR3 contains 14 residues. The full variable domain, in which reference TRBV30 and TRBJ1-5 provide the parts outside the CDR3, is SQTIHQWPATLVQPVGSPLSLECTVEGTSNPNLYWYRQAAGRGLQLLFYSVGIGQISSEVPQNLSASRPQDRQFILSSKKLLLSDSGFYLCAWRGPGGNQPQHFGDGTRLSIL.

CDR3 DNA sequence: TGTGCCAGCAGTAGCGGGAGGACGAACACCGGGGAGCTGTTTTTT. It is translated as CASSSGRTNTGELFF. V usage is TRBV6-2 or TRBV6-3 and J usage is TRBJ2-2; 9 bases align to TRBD2. CDR3 length: 15 amino acids. V trimming: 5 bases; J trimming: 0 bases; junction bases outside the gene matches: 1. Germline V gene data show CDR1 as MNHEY and CDR2 as SVGEGT.

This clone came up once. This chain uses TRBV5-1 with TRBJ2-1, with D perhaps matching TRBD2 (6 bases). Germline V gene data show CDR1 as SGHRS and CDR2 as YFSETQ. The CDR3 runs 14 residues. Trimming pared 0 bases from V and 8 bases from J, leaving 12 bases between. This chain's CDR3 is CASSLGGVRDEQFF. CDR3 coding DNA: TGCGCCAGCAGCTTGGGCGGGGTTCGTGATGAGCAGTTCTTC.

Here the CDR3 DNA reads TGTGCCAGCAGCCAAGGATGGACAGGAACTGAAGCTTTCTTT. Its protein product is CASSQGWTGTEAFF. The chain carries TRBV14 and TRBJ1-1; 7 bases agree with TRBD1. Looked up from germline, CDR1 is SGHDN and CDR2 is FVKESK. The CDR3 runs to 14 residues. The V and J ends lost 1 base and 5 bases, in that order; junction bases with no gene match: 4. The full variable domain, in which reference TRBV14 and TRBJ1-1 provide the parts outside the CDR3, is EAGVTQFPSHSVIEKGQTVTLRCDPISGHDNLYWYRRVMGKEIKFLLHFVKESKQDESGMPNNRFLAERTGGTYSTLKVQPAELEDSGVYFCASSQGWTGTEAFFGQGTRLTVV.

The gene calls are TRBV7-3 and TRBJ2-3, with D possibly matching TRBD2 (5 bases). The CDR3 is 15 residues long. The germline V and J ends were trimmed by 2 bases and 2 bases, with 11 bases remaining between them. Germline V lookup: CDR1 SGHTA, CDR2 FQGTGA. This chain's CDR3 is CASSLVAGPTDTQYF. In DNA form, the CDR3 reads TGTGCCAGCAGCTTAGTGGCGGGTCCCACAGATACGCAGTATTTT.

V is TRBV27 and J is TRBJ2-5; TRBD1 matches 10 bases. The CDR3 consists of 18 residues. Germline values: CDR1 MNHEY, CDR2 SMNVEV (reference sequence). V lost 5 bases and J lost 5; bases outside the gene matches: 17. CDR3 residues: CASSLLTGGDNKLETQYF. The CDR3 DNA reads TGTGCCAGCAGTCTTTTGACAGGGGGCGATAATAAGTTGGAGACCCAGTACTTC.

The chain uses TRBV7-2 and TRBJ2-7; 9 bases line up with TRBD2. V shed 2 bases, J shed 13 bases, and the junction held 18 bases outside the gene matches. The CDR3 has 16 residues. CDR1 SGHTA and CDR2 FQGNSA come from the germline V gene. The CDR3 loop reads CASSLRGQRVAGEDYF. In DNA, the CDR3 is TGTGCCAGCAGCTTACGGGGACAGAGGGTAGCGGGAGAGGATTACTTC.

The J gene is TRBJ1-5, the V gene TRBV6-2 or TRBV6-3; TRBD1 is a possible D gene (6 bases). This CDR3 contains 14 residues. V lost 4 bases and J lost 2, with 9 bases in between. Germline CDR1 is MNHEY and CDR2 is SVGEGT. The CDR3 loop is CASSWEGGNQPQHF. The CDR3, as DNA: TGTGCCAGCAGTTGGGAGGGGGGCAATCAGCCCCAGCATTTT.

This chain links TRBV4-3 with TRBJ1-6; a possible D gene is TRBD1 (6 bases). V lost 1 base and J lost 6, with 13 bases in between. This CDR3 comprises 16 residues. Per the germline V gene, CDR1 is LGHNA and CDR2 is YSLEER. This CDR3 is CASSQGLDRINSPLHF. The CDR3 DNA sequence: TGCGCCAGCAGCCAAGGCCTCGACAGGATTAATTCACCCCTCCACTTT.

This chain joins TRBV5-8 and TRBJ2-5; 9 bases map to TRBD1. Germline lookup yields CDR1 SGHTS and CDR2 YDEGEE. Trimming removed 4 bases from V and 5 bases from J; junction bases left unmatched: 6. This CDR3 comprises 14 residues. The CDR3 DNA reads TGTGCCAGCAGCACAGGGACAGGGTGGGAGACCCAGTACTTC. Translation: CASSTGTGWETQYF.

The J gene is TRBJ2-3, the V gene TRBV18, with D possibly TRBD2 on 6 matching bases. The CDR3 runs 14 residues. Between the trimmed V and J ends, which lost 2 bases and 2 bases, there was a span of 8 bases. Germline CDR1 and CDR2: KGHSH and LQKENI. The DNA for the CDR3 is TGTGCCAGCTCACCAGCGGGAACCACAGATACGCAGTATTTT. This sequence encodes CASSPAGTTDTQYF.

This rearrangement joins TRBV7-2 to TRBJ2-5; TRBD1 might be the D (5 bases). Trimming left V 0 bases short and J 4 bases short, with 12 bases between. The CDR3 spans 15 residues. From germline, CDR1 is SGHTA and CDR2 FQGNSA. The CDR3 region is CASSLAPGYGETQYF. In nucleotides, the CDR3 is TGTGCCAGCAGCTTAGCACCAGGGTACGGAGAGACCCAGTACTTC. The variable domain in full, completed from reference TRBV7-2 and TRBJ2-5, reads GAGVSQSPSNKVTEKGKDVELRCDPISGHTALYWYRQSLGQGLEFLIYFQGNSAPDKSGLPSDRFSAERTGGSVSTLTIQRTQQEDSAVYLCASSLAPGYGETQYFGPGTRLLVL.

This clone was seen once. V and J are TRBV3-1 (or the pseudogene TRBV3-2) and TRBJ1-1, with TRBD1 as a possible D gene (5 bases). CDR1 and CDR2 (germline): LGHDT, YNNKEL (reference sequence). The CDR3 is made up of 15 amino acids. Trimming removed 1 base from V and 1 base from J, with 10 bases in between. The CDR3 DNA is TGTGCCAGCAGCCAAGGGTCTACAGGGAACACTGAAGCTTTCTTT. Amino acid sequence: CASSQGSTGNTEAFF.

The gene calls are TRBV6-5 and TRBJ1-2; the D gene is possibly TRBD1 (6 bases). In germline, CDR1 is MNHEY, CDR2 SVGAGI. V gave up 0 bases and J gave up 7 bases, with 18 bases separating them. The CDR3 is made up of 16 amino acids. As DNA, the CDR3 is TGTGCCAGCAGTTACTCGGGGGGGCCCCTAGGTGGTGGCTACACCTTC. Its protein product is CASSYSGGPLGGGYTF.

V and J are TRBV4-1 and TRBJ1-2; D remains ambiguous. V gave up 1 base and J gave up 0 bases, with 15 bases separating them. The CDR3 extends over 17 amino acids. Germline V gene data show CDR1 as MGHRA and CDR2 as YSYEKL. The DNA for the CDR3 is TGCGCCAGCAGCCAAGTTCGCCCCTCGACAACTAACTATGGCTACACCTTC. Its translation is CASSQVRPSTTNYGYTF.

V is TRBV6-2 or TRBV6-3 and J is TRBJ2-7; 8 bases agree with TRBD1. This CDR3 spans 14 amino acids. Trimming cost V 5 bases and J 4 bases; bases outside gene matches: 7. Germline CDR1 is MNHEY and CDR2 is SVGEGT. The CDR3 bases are TGTGCCAGCAGTACAAGACAGGGGTTGTACGAGCAGTACTTC. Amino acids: CASSTRQGLYEQYF.

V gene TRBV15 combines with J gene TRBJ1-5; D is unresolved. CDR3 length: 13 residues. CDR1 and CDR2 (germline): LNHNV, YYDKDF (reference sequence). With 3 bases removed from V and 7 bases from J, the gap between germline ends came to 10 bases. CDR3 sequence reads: CATSRTYGQPQHF. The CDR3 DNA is TGTGCCACCAGCAGGACTTATGGCCAGCCCCAGCATTTT.

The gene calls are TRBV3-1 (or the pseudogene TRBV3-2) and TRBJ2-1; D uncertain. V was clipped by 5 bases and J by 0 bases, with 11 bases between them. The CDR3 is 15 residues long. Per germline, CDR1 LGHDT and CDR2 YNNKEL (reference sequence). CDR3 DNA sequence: TGTGCCAGCAGCTCCAAAACGAGCTCCTACAATGAGCAGTTCTTC. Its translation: CASSSKTSSYNEQFF.

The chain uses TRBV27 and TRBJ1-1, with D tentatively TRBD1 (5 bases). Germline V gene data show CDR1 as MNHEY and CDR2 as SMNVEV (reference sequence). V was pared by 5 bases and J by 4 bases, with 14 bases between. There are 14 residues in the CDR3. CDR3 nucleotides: TGTGCCAGCAGTACCAGCAGGGCAAGCACTGAAGCTTTCTTT. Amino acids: CASSTSRASTEAFF.

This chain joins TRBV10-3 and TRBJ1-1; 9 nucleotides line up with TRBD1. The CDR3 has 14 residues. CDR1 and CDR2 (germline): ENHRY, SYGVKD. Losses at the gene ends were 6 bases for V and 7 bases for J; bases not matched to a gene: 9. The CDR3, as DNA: TGTGCCATCAGGGGACAGGGCGCTCCCTTTGAAGCTTTCTTT. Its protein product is CAIRGQGAPFEAFF.

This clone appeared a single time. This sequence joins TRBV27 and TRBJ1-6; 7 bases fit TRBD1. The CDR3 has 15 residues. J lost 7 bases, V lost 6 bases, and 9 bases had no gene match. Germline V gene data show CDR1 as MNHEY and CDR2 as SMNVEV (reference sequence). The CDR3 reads CASRLGQTLNSPLHF. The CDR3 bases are TGTGCCAGCAGACTGGGACAGACCCTAAATTCACCCCTCCACTTT.

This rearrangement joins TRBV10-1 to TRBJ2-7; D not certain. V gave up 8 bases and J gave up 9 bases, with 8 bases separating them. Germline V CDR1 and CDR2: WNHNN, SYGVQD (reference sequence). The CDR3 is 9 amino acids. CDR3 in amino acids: CASPNRQYF. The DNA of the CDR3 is TGCGCCAGCCCTAACAGGCAGTACTTC.

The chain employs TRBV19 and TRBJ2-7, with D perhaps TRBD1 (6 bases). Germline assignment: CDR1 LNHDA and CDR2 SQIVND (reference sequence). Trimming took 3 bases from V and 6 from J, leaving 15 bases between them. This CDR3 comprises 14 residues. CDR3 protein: CASSISGGKGEQYF. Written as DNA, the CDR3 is TGTGCCAGTAGTATCTCTGGGGGCAAGGGCGAGCAGTACTTC. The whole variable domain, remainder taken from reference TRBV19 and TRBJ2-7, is DGGITQSPKYLFRKEGQNVTLSCEQNLNHDAMYWYRQDPGQGLRLIYYSQIVNDFQKGDIAEGYSVSREKKESFPLTVTSAQKNPTAFYLCASSISGGKGEQYFGPGTRLTVT.

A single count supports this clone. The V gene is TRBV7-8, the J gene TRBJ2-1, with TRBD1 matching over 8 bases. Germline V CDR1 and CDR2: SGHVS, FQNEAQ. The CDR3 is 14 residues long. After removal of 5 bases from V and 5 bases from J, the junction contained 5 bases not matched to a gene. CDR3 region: CASSNRDRNNEQFF. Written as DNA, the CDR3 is TGTGCCAGCAGCAACCGGGACAGGAACAATGAGCAGTTCTTC.

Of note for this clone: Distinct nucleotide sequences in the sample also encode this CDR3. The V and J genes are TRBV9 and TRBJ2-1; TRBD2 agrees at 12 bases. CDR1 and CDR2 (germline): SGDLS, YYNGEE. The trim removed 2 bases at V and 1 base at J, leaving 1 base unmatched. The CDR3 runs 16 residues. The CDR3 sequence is CASSVGTSGSYNEQFF. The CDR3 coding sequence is TGTGCCAGCAGCGTCGGGACTAGCGGGTCCTACAATGAGCAGTTCTTC.

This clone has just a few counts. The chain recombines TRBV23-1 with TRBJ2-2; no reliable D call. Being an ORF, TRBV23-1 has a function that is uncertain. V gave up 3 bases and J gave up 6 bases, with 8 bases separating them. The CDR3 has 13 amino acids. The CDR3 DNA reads TGCGCCAGCAGTCACCTACTTCCCGGGGAGCTGTTTTTT. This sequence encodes CASSHLLPGELFF.